This TCR beta chain appears in the sequencing data of a study of metastatic and nonmetastatic thyroid tumors. Study in general: Malignant and benign thyroid patients had repertoires compared in peripheral blood and tumor or nodule tissue.

Germline-derived CDR1 and CDR2 are MNHNS and SASEGT. The CDR3 totals 16 residues. Trimming at V came to 6 bases and at J to 6 bases, leaving 16 bases not matched to a gene. Prior to thyroid surgery, none of the patients had received any treatment. TCRdb reassembled clones from the PCR reads with MiXCR. The sample lists roughly 15,000 clones, around a third occurring once. Findings of the study overall: Benign nodules reportedly had significantly lower TCR beta diversity than malignant thyroid tumors in blood and tumor.

This clone has more than one count but fewer than ten. Antigen unknown. The source material was tumor tissue. The sequence was collected from a female donor with papillary thyroid cancer or a benign thyroid nodule (not recorded which). Some clones in this sample may be carry-over from other donors' samples. The V and J genes are TRBV6-1 and TRBJ1-2, with 7 bases lining up with TRBD1. The DNA for the CDR3 is TGTGCCAGCAGCCCATCCCCTGACAGGGCTTTCGATGGCTACACCTTC. It codes for CASSPSPDRAFDGYTF.